This entry lists 10 T cell receptor beta chains sequenced from one sample in a study of post-analysis software for immune sequencing data (dated by TCRdb to between 2014 and 2017). Beyond this particular receptor, the publication reports: Significantly higher frequencies in patients than in controls were found for five or six TRBV segments, including TRBV5-6, TRBV5-1 and TRBV20-1.

These receptors lack a known antigen. To prepare the library, PCR was applied. The instrument given in TCRdb is Illumina HiSeq 2500. Unique molecular identifiers were incorporated into TCR beta cDNA libraries to reduce PCR and sequencing biases. Clones were called with MiXCR by TCRdb after fastp trimmed the public reads at Q25, and only in-frame beta chains were retained. All rows with the same CDR3 protein become a single entry with the most common DNA and genes. This sample is represented by 400,000 to 500,000 distinct CDR3 sequences; 30% to 40% of them were singletons. The ten top clones hold approximately 7.7% of the sample. Material: blood. Receptor source: a girl aged 2-10 years with multiple sclerosis.

This clonotype was detected only a few times. V and J are TRBV5-5 and TRBJ2-3; D call uncertain. Germline-derived CDR1 and CDR2 are SGHKS and YYEKEE (reference sequence). The germline V and J ends were trimmed by 0 bases and 1 base, with 12 bases remaining between them. The CDR3 sequence is 16 residues long. This CDR3 is CASSLEGIGGTDTQYF. In DNA, the CDR3 is TGTGCCAGCAGCTTGGAAGGGATAGGAGGCACAGATACGCAGTATTTT.

The CDR3 DNA is TGTGCCAGCAGGAAACAGGGTTCCTACGAGCAGTACTTC. It is translated as CASRKQGSYEQYF. V usage is TRBV12-3 or TRBV12-4 and J usage is TRBJ2-7; a possible D gene is TRBD1 (6 bases). The V gene lost 6 bases and the J gene lost 1 base, with 10 bases spanning the gap. The CDR3 covers 13 residues.

This clonotype turned up a few times. This sequence joins TRBV29-1 and TRBJ2-1; 7 bases fit TRBD2. The V gene end was trimmed by 4 bases and the J gene end by 8 bases; junction bases not matched to a gene: 11. In germline, CDR1 is SQVTM, CDR2 ANQGSEA. This CDR3 is built from 14 residues. The CDR3 sequence: CSVVTRAGVDEQFF. The CDR3 DNA is TGCAGCGTTGTCACGCGGGCGGGGGTTGATGAGCAGTTCTTC.

This chain connects TRBV5-1 to TRBJ2-1, with 10 bases matching TRBD2. The V gene's germline CDR1 is SGHRS and CDR2 YFSETQ. V dropped 2 bases and J dropped 3; count of bases not matched to a gene: 5. The CDR3 loop spans 16 amino acids. The chain's CDR3 is CASSLSGGALYNEQFF. CDR3 nucleotides: TGCGCCAGCAGCTTAAGCGGGGGGGCCCTCTACAATGAGCAGTTCTTC.

The chain couples TRBV30 to TRBJ2-1, with TRBD2 identical over 7 bases. The CDR3 extends over 15 amino acids. V shed 2 bases, J shed 7 bases, and the junction held 11 bases outside the gene matches. Germline V lookup: CDR1 GTSNPN, CDR2 SVGIG (reference sequence). CDR3: CAWSIRGGGYNEQFF. The DNA for the CDR3 is TGTGCCTGGAGTATCCGAGGCGGGGGATATAATGAGCAGTTCTTC.

Only a few counts were recorded for this clonotype. The V call is TRBV3-1, the J call TRBJ2-1, with D perhaps TRBD1 (6 bases). Per the germline V gene, CDR1 is LGHDT and CDR2 is YNNKEL (reference sequence). This CDR3 region has 14 residues. Deletions cut 1 base from V and 6 bases from J, with 10 bases between. This chain's CDR3 is CASSQAGTINEQFF. CDR3 DNA: TGTGCCAGCAGCCAAGCTGGGACAATCAATGAGCAGTTCTTC.

This clonotype was detected only a few times. Relative to the germline gene, one junction end is altered; a read error may explain this. The rearrangement links TRBV7-7 to TRBJ2-6; D is unclear. Per germline, CDR1 SSHAT and CDR2 FNYEAQ (reference sequence). The CDR3 is 15 residues long. The CDR3 nucleotides read TGTGCTAGCAGCAAAGACTTTGGGGGGGCCAACGTCCTGACTTTC. Encoded protein: CASSKDFGGANVLTF. The full variable domain, with the rest looked up from reference TRBV7-7 and TRBJ2-6, is GAGVSQSPRYKVTKRGQDVTLRCDPISSHATLYWYQQALGQGPEFLTYFNYEAQPDKSGLPSDRFSAERPEGSISTLTIQRTEQRDSAMYRCASSKDFGGANVLTFGAGSRLTVL.

This chain uses TRBV18 with TRBJ2-1; unclear D gene. The length of the CDR3 is 16 residues. The germline CDR1 and CDR2 sequences are KGHSH and LQKENI. Trimming took 6 bases from V and 0 from J, leaving 15 bases between them. The CDR3 DNA sequence: TGTGCCAGCTCTCCCACCCGCAGAAGCTCCTACAATGAGCAGTTCTTC. Protein sequence: CASSPTRRSSYNEQFF.

This clonotype appeared a few times. This rearrangement joins TRBV20-1 to TRBJ2-1, with D possibly TRBD1 on 5 matching bases. The CDR3 consists of 16 residues. V lost 0 bases to trimming and J lost 5 bases, with 17 bases between them. Germline V gives CDR1 DFQATT, CDR2 SNEGSKA (reference sequence). The CDR3 loop is CSARDSRGNSHNEQFF. CDR3 sequence (DNA): TGCAGTGCTAGAGATAGTAGGGGAAATTCCCACAATGAGCAGTTCTTC.

The chain recombines TRBV11-2 with TRBJ2-5; 7 bases map to TRBD2. With 7 bases clipped from V and 11 bases from J, the junction kept 19 bases outside the gene matches. The CDR3 has 15 amino acids. Germline V lookup: CDR1 SGHAT, CDR2 FQNNGV. The CDR3 reads CASNHQREGANEQYF. CDR3 coding DNA: TGTGCCAGCAACCATCAGCGGGAAGGGGCGAATGAGCAGTACTTC. The variable domain in full, completed from reference TRBV11-2 and TRBJ2-5, reads EAGVAQSPRYKIIEKRQSVAFWCNPISGHATLYWYQQILGQGPKLLIQFQNNGVVDDSQLPKDRFSAERLKGVDSTLKIQPAKLEDSAVYLCASNHQREGANEQYFGPGTRLLVL.